This TCR beta chain was recovered during a study of T-cell memory formation after mild COVID-19. Study-level results: The second-wave clones peaking on day 37 were not confirmed as SARS-CoV-2-specific.

Via MiXCR, TCRdb re-called the 5' RACE reads, giving one row per CDR3 protein. Here the sample spans 270,000 or so distinct CDR3 sequences, around 17% being singletons. Remarks on this clonotype: Its antigen remains unknown.

Germline CDR1 and CDR2: MGHRA and YSYEKL. V lost 0 bases and J lost 2; bases outside the gene matches: 6. The CDR3 covers 17 residues. This clonotype was sampled from a man between 18 and 29 years old who had mild COVID-19 (a few samples of this study predate the infection). Cell type and time point are not known. Sequencing was carried out using PBMCs or a T cell subset sorted from them (not recorded which). This chain links TRBV4-1 with TRBJ1-5; 8 positions match TRBD1. CDR3 protein: CASSQDHGTGRNQPQHF. As DNA, the CDR3 is TGCGCCAGCAGCCAAGACCACGGGACAGGACGCAATCAGCCCCAGCATTTT.